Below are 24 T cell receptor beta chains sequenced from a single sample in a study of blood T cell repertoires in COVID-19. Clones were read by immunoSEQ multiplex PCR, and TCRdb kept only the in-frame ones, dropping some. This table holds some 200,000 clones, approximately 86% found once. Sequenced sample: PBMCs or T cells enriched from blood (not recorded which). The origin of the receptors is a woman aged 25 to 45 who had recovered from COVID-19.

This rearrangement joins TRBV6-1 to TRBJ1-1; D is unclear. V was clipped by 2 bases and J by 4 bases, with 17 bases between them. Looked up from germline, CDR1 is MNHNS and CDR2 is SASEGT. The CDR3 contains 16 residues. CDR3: CASSELDPTVGTEAFF. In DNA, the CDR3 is TGTGCCAGCAGTGAACTAGACCCTACCGTGGGCACTGAAGCTTTCTTT.

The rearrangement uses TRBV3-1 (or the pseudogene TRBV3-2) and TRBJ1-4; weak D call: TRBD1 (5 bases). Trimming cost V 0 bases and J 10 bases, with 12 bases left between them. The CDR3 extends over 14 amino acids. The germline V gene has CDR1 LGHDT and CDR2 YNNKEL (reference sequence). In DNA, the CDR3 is TGTGCCAGCAGCCAAGAACCAGGAGGGGCAAAACTGTTTTTT. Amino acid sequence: CASSQEPGGAKLFF.

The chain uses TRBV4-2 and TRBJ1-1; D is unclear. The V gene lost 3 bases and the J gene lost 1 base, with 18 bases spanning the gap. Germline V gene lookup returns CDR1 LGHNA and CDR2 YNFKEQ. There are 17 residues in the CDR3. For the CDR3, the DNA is TGTGCCAGCAGCCAGGGGAGCATTAGAACACCGAACACTGAAGCTTTCTTT. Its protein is CASSQGSIRTPNTEAFF.

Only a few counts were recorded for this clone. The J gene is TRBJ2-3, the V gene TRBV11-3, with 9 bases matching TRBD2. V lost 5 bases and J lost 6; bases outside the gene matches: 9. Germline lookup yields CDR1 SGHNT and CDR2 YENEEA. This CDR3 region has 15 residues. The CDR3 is CASSDVAGAPDTQYF. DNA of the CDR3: TGTGCCAGCAGCGACGTAGCGGGAGCGCCCGATACGCAGTATTTT.

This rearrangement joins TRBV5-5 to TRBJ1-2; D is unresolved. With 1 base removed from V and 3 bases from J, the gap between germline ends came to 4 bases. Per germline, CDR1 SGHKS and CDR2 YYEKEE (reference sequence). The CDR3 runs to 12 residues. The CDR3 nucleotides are TGTGCCAGCAGCTTGACAGACTATGGCTACACCTTC. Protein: CASSLTDYGYTF.

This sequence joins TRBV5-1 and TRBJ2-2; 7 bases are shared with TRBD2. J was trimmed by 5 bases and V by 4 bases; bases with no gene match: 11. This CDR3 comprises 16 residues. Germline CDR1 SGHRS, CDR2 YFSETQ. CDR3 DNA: TGCGCCAGCAGCCCTCGCACGGGGAGGGGAACCGGGGAGCTGTTTTTT. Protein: CASSPRTGRGTGELFF. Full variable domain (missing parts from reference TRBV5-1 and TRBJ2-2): KAGVTQTPRYLIKTRGQQVTLSCSPISGHRSVSWYQQTPGQGLQFLFEYFSETQRNKGNFPGRFSGRQFSNSRSEMNVSTLELGDSALYLCASSPRTGRGTGELFFGEGSRLTVL.

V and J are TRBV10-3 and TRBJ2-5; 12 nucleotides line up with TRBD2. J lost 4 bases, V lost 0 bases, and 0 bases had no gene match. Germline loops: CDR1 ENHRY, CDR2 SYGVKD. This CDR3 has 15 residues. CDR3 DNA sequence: TGTGCCATCAGTGAGTCACTAGCGGGGGGAGAGACCCAGTACTTC. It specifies CAISESLAGGETQYF.

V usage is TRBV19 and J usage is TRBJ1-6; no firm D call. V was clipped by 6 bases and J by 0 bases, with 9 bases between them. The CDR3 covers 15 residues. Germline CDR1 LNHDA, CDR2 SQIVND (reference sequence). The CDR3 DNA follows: TGTGCCAGTAGGGAAGGGAGCTCCTATAATTCACCCCTCCACTTT. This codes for CASREGSSYNSPLHF.

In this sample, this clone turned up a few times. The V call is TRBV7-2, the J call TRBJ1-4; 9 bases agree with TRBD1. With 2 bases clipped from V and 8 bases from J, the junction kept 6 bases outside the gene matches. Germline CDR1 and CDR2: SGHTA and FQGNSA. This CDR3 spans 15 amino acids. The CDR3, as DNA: TGTGCCAGCAGCTTATGGGACAGGGCCGACGAAAAACTGTTTTTT. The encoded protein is CASSLWDRADEKLFF.

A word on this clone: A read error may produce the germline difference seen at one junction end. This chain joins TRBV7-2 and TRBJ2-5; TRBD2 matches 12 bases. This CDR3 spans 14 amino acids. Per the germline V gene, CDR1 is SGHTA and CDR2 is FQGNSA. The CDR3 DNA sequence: TGTGCCAGCAGCCTAGCGGGAGGGGAGAAGACCCAGTACTTC. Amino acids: CASSLAGGEKTQYF. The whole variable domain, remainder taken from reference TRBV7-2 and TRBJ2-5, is GAGVSQSPSNKVTEKGKDVELRCDPISGHTALYWYRQSLGQGLEFLIYFQGNSAPDKSGLPSDRFSAERTGGSVSTLTIQRTQQEDSAVYLCASSLAGGEKTQYFGPGTRLLVL.

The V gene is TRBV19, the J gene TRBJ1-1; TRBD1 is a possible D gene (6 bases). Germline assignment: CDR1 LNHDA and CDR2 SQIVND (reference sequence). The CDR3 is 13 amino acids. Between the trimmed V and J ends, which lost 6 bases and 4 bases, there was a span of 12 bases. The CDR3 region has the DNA TGTGCCAGTAGAAGGGAGGGGGTCACTGAAGCTTTCTTT. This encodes CASRREGVTEAFF.

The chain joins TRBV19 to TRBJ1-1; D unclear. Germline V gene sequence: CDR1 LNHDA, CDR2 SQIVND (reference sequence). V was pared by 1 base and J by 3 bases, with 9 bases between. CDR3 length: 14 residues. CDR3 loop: CASSIGATHTEAFF. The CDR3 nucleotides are TGTGCCAGTAGTATAGGGGCAACCCACACTGAAGCTTTCTTT.

CDR3 protein: CASSPGTPRGYTF. CDR3 nucleotides: TGTGCCAGCAGTCCAGGCACTCCTCGGGGCTACACCTTC. The chain is built from TRBV14 and TRBJ1-2; D unresolved. Germline V gene sequence: CDR1 SGHDN, CDR2 FVKESK. V was clipped by 6 bases and J by 8 bases, with 16 bases between them. The CDR3 length is 13 residues.

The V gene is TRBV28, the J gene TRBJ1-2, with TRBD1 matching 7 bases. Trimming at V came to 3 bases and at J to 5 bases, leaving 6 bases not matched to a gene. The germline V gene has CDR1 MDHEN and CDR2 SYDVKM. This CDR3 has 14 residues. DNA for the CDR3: TGTGCCAGCAGTTTTCGGACAGGCCCTTATGGCTACACCTTC. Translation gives CASSFRTGPYGYTF.

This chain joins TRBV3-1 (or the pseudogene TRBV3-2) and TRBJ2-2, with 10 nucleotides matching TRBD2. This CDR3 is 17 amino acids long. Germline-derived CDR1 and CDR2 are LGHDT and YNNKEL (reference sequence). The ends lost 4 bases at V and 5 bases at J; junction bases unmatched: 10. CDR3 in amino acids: CASSPLQRGGMTGELFF. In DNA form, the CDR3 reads TGTGCCAGCAGCCCCCTCCAGCGGGGGGGGATGACCGGGGAGCTGTTTTTT.

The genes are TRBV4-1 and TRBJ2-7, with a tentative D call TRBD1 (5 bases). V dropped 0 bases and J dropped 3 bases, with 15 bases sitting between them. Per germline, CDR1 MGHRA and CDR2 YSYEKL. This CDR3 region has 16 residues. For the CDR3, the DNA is TGCGCCAGCAGCCAAGATGAAGGGAACAGGCTCTACGAGCAGTACTTC. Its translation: CASSQDEGNRLYEQYF.

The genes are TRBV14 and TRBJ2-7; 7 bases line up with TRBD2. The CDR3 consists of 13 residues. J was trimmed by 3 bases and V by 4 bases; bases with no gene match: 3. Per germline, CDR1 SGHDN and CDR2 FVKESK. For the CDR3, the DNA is TGTGCCAGCAGCCCGGCTAGCGGCTACGAGCAGTACTTC. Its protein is CASSPASGYEQYF. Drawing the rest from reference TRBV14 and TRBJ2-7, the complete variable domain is EAGVTQFPSHSVIEKGQTVTLRCDPISGHDNLYWYRRVMGKEIKFLLHFVKESKQDESGMPNNRFLAERTGGTYSTLKVQPAELEDSGVYFCASSPASGYEQYFGPGTRLTVT.

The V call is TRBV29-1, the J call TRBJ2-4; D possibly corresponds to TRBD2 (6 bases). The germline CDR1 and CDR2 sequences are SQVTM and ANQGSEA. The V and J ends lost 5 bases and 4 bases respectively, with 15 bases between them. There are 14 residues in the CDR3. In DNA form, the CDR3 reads TGCAGCGTTAAGGATTGGAGGGAAAAAAACATTCAGTACTTC. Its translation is CSVKDWREKNIQYF.

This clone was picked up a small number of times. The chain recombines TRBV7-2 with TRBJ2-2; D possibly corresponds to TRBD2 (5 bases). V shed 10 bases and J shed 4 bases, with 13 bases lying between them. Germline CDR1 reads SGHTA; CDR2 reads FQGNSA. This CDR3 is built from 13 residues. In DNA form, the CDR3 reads TGTGCCAACCGAGGGATTAGCACCGGGGAGCTGTTTTTT. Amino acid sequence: CANRGISTGELFF.

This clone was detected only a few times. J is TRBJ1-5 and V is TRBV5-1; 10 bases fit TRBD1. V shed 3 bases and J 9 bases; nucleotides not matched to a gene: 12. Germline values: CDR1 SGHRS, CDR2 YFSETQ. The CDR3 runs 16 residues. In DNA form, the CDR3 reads TGCGCCAGCAGCTCCCCCGGGACAGGGGCTACGGGGCCCCAGCATTTT. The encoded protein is CASSSPGTGATGPQHF.

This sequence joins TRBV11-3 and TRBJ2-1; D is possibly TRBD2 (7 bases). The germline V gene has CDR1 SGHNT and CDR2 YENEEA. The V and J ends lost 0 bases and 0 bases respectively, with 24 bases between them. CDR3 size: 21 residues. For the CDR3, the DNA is TGTGCCAGCAGCTTAGACTGGGGCTGGGGCGGGGGCACAAGCTCCTACAATGAGCAGTTCTTC. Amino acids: CASSLDWGWGGGTSSYNEQFF. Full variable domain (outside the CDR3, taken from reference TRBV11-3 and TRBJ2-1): EAGVVQSPRYKIIEKKQPVAFWCNPISGHNTLYWYLQNLGQGPELLIRYENEEAVDDSQLPKDRFSAERLKGVDSTLKIQPAELGDSAVYLCASSLDWGWGGGTSSYNEQFFGPGTRLTVL.

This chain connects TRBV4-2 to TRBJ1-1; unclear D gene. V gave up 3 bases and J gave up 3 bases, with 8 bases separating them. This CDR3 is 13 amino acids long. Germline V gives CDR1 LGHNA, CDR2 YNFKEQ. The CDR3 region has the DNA TGTGCCAGCAGCCATCGGTCCGACACTGAAGCTTTCTTT. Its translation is CASSHRSDTEAFF.

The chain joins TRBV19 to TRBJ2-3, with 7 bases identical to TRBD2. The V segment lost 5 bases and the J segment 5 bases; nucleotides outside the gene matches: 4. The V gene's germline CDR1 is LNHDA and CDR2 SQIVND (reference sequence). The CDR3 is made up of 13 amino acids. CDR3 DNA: TGTGCCAGTAGTTCAGTAGCGGGAGATACGCAGTATTTT. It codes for CASSSVAGDTQYF.

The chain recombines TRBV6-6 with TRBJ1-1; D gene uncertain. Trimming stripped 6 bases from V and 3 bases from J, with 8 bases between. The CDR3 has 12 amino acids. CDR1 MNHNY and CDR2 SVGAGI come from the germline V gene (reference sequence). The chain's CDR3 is CASRLLDTEAFF. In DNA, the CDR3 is TGTGCCAGCAGACTCCTGGACACTGAAGCTTTCTTT.